The 8 T cell receptor beta chains reported below all come from one sample, sequenced in a study of T cells in Graves' hyperthyroidism and ophthalmopathy. Amplification of TCR beta CDR3 regions used RNA as the template. First-round RT-PCR of the TCR CDR3 relied on the HTBI primer set. One entry per CDR3 protein, called by TCRdb with MiXCR from the multiplex PCR reads. The sample carries roughly 510,000 distinct CDR3 sequences, approximately 48% recorded once. Sequencing was performed on peripheral blood or thyroid tissue (not recorded which). All receptors derive from an adult woman with Graves' disease, either hyperthyroidism or ophthalmopathy (not recorded which).

The chain has TRBV29-1 and TRBJ1-2; 7 bases map to TRBD1. CDR1 is SQVTM and CDR2 is ANQGSEA in the germline V gene. The CDR3 totals 13 residues. CDR3 nucleotide sequence: TGCAGTTACCCGACAGGGTTGGACTATGGCTACACCTTC. Encoded protein: CSYPTGLDYGYTF. Drawing the rest from reference TRBV29-1 and TRBJ1-2, the complete variable domain is SAVISQKPSRDICQRGTSLTIQCQVDSQVTMMFWYRQQPGQSLTLIATANQGSEATYESGFVIDKFPISRPNLTFSTLTVSNMSPEDSSIYLCSYPTGLDYGYTFGSGTRLTVV.

The gene calls are TRBV19 and TRBJ1-2; TRBD1 is a possible D gene (5 bases). Trimming left V 0 bases short and J 2 bases short, with 10 bases between. The length of the CDR3 is 15 residues. Germline lookup yields CDR1 LNHDA and CDR2 SQIVND (reference sequence). CDR3 DNA sequence: TGTGCCAGTAGTATAGATCGGGGGAACAACTATGGCTACACCTTC. It is translated as CASSIDRGNNYGYTF.

This rearrangement joins TRBV7-9 to TRBJ1-3, with D uncertain. The CDR3 runs 14 residues. From germline, CDR1 is SEHNR and CDR2 FQNEAQ (reference sequence). Deletions cut 2 bases from V and 7 bases from J, with 12 bases between. The CDR3 DNA sequence: TGTGCCAGCAGCTTATCTTGGAGGAGGAACACCATATATTTT. Protein sequence: CASSLSWRRNTIYF.

The gene calls are TRBV19 and TRBJ2-5, with 9 bases lining up with TRBD1. This CDR3 contains 15 residues. The V gene's germline CDR1 is LNHDA and CDR2 SQIVND (reference sequence). V gave up 3 bases and J gave up 2 bases; unmatched junction bases: 4. CDR3 loop: CASSIGQGLQETQYF. The CDR3 DNA sequence: TGTGCCAGTAGTATCGGACAGGGGTTACAAGAGACCCAGTACTTC. Filled out from reference TRBV19 and TRBJ2-5, the complete variable domain reads DGGITQSPKYLFRKEGQNVTLSCEQNLNHDAMYWYRQDPGQGLRLIYYSQIVNDFQKGDIAEGYSVSREKKESFPLTVTSAQKNPTAFYLCASSIGQGLQETQYFGPGTRLLVL.

This clonotype was counted a few times. The CDR3 is CASSPTGGTNQPQHF. CDR3 coding DNA: TGTGCCAGCTCACCGACAGGGGGTACCAATCAGCCCCAGCATTTT. This rearrangement joins TRBV18 to TRBJ1-5; 9 bases are a match to TRBD1. The length of the CDR3 is 15 residues. V lost 3 bases to trimming and J lost 3 bases; unmatched junction nucleotides: 3. Germline V CDR1 and CDR2: KGHSH, LQKENI.

The V and J genes are TRBV4-1 and TRBJ1-5; TRBD1 is a possible D gene (6 bases). CDR1 is MGHRA, CDR2 YSYEKL, per germline. Trimming took 1 base from V and 5 from J, leaving 18 bases between them. The CDR3 has 17 amino acids. The DNA for the CDR3 is TGCGCCAGCAGCCAAGCAGGTTTCGGACAGACCCATCAGCCCCAGCATTTT. Protein sequence: CASSQAGFGQTHQPQHF.

The V call is TRBV19, the J call TRBJ1-6; weak D call: TRBD1 (6 bases). The CDR3 extends over 13 amino acids. V shed 6 bases and J shed 10 bases, with 13 bases lying between them. The V gene's germline CDR1 is LNHDA and CDR2 SQIVND (reference sequence). CDR3 coding DNA: TGTGCCAGTAGGTCAGGGGTCGGCTCACCCCTCCACTTT. This translates into CASRSGVGSPLHF.

This clonotype was detected ten times or more. The chain combines TRBV5-4 with TRBJ2-2, with 8 bases matching TRBD2. This CDR3 region has 15 residues. The ends lost 5 bases at V and 4 bases at J; junction bases unmatched: 7. Germline CDR1 reads SGHNT; CDR2 reads YYREEE (reference sequence). The DNA of the CDR3 is TGTGCCAGCAGTCAACCCAGCGGGAGCACCGGGGAGCTGTTTTTT. It is translated as CASSQPSGSTGELFF.